This paragraph reports one TCR beta chain. What it recognizes is unknown. For the second PCR, which ran for about 7 to 12 cycles, a sample-barcoded 5' primer and a J-beta primer mix were used. TCRdb reanalysed the 5' RACE reads using MiXCR and keeps one entry per CDR3 protein. Found here are about 800,000 distinct CDR3 sequences, 35% to 50% of them singletons; the top ten hold about a sixth. The source of the sample is a study of blood T cells in healthy people across ages. Study-wide results and limits: The fall in TCR beta diversity per million T cells was roughly linear with age.

Germline CDR1 and CDR2: SNHLY and FYNNEI. The CDR3 is 15 residues long. The V and J ends lost 5 bases and 5 bases, in that order; junction bases with no gene match: 12. Input material: blood. This sequence was found in an elderly man in good health. The gene calls are TRBV2 and TRBJ2-7; the match to TRBD1 covers 7 bases. The CDR3 DNA sequence: TGTGCCAGCAGTTTTGACAGGGACACGGGCCACGAGCAGTACTTC. This codes for CASSFDRDTGHEQYF.